The 17 T cell receptor beta chains below all came from one sample that was sequenced in a study of T cells after yellow fever vaccination. A single record per CDR3 protein comes from TCRdb applying MiXCR to the 5' RACE reads. The table lists 230,000 or so distinct CDR3 sequences, roughly 4% of them singletons. The input for sequencing was PBMCs, taken 15 days after the yellow fever booster vaccination. These receptors were collected from a man younger than 35 who received the YFV17D yellow fever vaccine.

This clonotype has at least ten counts. This rearrangement joins TRBV20-1 to TRBJ2-4, with 8 bases matching TRBD1. The CDR3 is made up of 15 amino acids. J lost 8 bases, V lost 6 bases, and 15 bases had no gene match. Germline V gene data show CDR1 as DFQATT and CDR2 as SNEGSKA (reference sequence). This CDR3 reads CSAPTAGTGRDIQYF. The DNA for the CDR3 is TGCAGTGCGCCGACCGCCGGGACAGGACGGGACATTCAGTACTTC.

This clonotype was counted many times. The chain carries TRBV20-1 and TRBJ1-1; D ambiguous. Trimming pared 2 bases from V and 13 bases from J, leaving 17 bases between. The CDR3 is 12 amino acids. The germline V gene encodes CDR1 DFQATT and CDR2 SNEGSKA (reference sequence). DNA of the CDR3: TGCAGTGCTAGACCCCTAGGGCAGTACCGTTTCTTT. As protein: CSARPLGQYRFF.

This clonotype was detected many times. This chain joins TRBV4-3 and TRBJ2-7; no clear D gene. The CDR3 covers 13 residues. Germline V gene sequence: CDR1 LGHNA, CDR2 YSLEER. V was clipped by 4 bases and J by 7 bases, with 14 bases between them. The CDR3 region is CASSRWTDGEQYF. For the CDR3, the DNA is TGCGCCAGCAGCCGGTGGACGGACGGGGAGCAGTACTTC.

This clonotype was seen at least ten times. This chain links TRBV7-3 with TRBJ2-2; the D call may be TRBD1 or TRBD2 (5 bases each). Germline CDR1 is SGHTA and CDR2 is FQGTGA. V lost 5 bases and J 5 bases, leaving 12 bases between the germline ends. The CDR3 is 14 amino acids. This chain's CDR3 is CASSPTGLTGELFF. The CDR3 coding sequence is TGTGCCAGCAGCCCTACGGGGCTGACCGGGGAGCTGTTTTTT.

This clonotype occurred many times. The genes are TRBV4-2 and TRBJ1-5; 9 bases match TRBD1. The CDR3 sequence is 15 residues long. CDR1 LGHNA and CDR2 YNFKEQ come from the germline V gene. V gave up 1 base and J gave up 3 bases; unmatched junction bases: 1. Here the CDR3 reads CASSQAQGANQPQHF. CDR3 nucleotide sequence: TGTGCCAGCAGCCAAGCACAGGGGGCCAATCAGCCCCAGCATTTT.

The sample holds many counts of this clonotype. J is TRBJ2-1 and V is TRBV7-3; a possible D gene is TRBD2 (6 bases). The CDR3 sequence is 15 residues long. V lost 5 bases and J lost 2, with 13 bases in between. Germline V gene data show CDR1 as SGHTA and CDR2 as FQGTGA. The CDR3, as DNA: TGTGCCAGCAGCGCCACTAGCTCAGCCTACAATGAGCAGTTCTTC. Translated: CASSATSSAYNEQFF.

This clonotype occurred many times. In nucleotides, the CDR3 is TGCAGTGCCTCGGACAACTATGGCTACACCTTC. Amino acids: CSASDNYGYTF. The chain combines TRBV20-1 with TRBJ1-2, with D uncertain. V was trimmed by 6 bases and J by 2 bases, leaving 7 bases between them. CDR1 is DFQATT, CDR2 SNEGSKA, per germline (reference sequence). This CDR3 spans 11 amino acids.

This clonotype has a handful of counts. V usage is TRBV7-9 and J usage is TRBJ2-1; D is ambiguous. Germline CDR1 is SEHNR and CDR2 is FQNEAQ (reference sequence). CDR3 length: 12 residues. V was cut by 5 bases and J by 6 bases, with 8 bases left in between. The CDR3 region is CASSPPGNEQFF. Here the CDR3 DNA reads TGTGCCAGCAGCCCCCCCGGCAATGAGCAGTTCTTC.

This clonotype was seen ten or more times. The V gene is TRBV9, the J gene TRBJ2-5; 11 positions agree with TRBD2. The trim removed 4 bases at V and 7 bases at J, leaving 12 bases unmatched. The germline V gene has CDR1 SGDLS and CDR2 YYNGEE. The CDR3 sequence is 16 residues long. CDR3 sequence reads: CASSPMTSGASGTQYF. CDR3 in DNA: TGTGCCAGCAGCCCGATGACTAGCGGGGCCTCGGGGACCCAGTACTTC.

This clonotype came up many times. The gene calls are TRBV7-2 and TRBJ2-4; TRBD1 matches at 10 bases. The CDR3 is made up of 15 amino acids. After removal of 3 bases from V and 8 bases from J, the junction contained 7 bases not matched to a gene. Germline V gives CDR1 SGHTA, CDR2 FQGNSA. CDR3 region: CASSFSRDRGHIQYF. The CDR3 nucleotides are TGTGCCAGCAGCTTCTCCCGGGACAGGGGACACATTCAGTACTTC.

There are a few counts of this clonotype. The V call is TRBV19, the J call TRBJ1-1, with 8 bases identical to TRBD1. The V and J ends lost 6 bases and 1 base, in that order; junction bases with no gene match: 4. Germline lookup yields CDR1 LNHDA and CDR2 SQIVND (reference sequence). The CDR3 loop spans 14 amino acids. CDR3 amino acids: CASRTTGGNTEAFF. The DNA for the CDR3 is TGTGCCAGTAGGACAACAGGGGGGAACACTGAAGCTTTCTTT.

At least ten counts were recorded for this clonotype. In DNA, the CDR3 is TGCGCCAGCAGTGAGAGGCTTGATCGGGTAGCTGAAGCTTTCTTT. Protein product: CASSERLDRVAEAFF. The chain recombines TRBV10-2 with TRBJ1-1; D gene uncertain. The germline V and J ends were trimmed by 2 bases and 6 bases, with 16 bases remaining between them. CDR1 WSHSY and CDR2 SAAADI come from the germline V gene. The CDR3 contains 15 residues.

The table lists this clonotype with many counts. The V and J genes are TRBV20-1 and TRBJ2-1; 7 nucleotides match TRBD2. CDR1 and CDR2 from the germline V gene are DFQATT and SNEGSKA (reference sequence). The ends lost 3 bases at V and 8 bases at J; junction bases unmatched: 7. The CDR3 consists of 13 residues. The CDR3 reads CSASGGFSYEQFF. CDR3 nucleotides: TGCAGTGCTAGCGGGGGGTTTTCGTATGAGCAGTTCTTC.

This clonotype was recorded at least ten times. V usage is TRBV5-1 and J usage is TRBJ1-6; D is unclear. V lost 4 bases, J lost 7 bases, and 9 bases lay in between. Germline loops: CDR1 SGHRS, CDR2 YFSETQ. The length of the CDR3 is 13 residues. The CDR3 bases are TGCGCCAGCAGCCAGATGGGGAATTCACCCCTCCACTTT. This encodes CASSQMGNSPLHF.

A few counts support this clonotype. The V call is TRBV6-2 or TRBV6-3, the J call TRBJ1-5; maybe TRBD1 (5 bases). This CDR3 is built from 16 residues. CDR1 MNHEY and CDR2 SVGEGT come from the germline V gene. The V end was cut by 2 bases, the J end by 3 bases, with 14 bases between. CDR3 nucleotides: TGTGCCAGCAGTTACGGGCGTGGGGCAGACAATCAGCCCCAGCATTTT. This gives the protein CASSYGRGADNQPQHF.

This clonotype was seen a handful of times. This chain links TRBV19 with TRBJ2-1; 9 bases fit TRBD1. Germline-derived CDR1 and CDR2 are LNHDA and SQIVND (reference sequence). Losses at the gene ends were 1 base for V and 9 bases for J; bases not matched to a gene: 7. The CDR3 extends over 15 amino acids. The chain's CDR3 is CASSIVGTGTSEQFF. DNA for the CDR3: TGTGCCAGTAGTATAGTAGGGACAGGGACGTCTGAGCAGTTCTTC.

This clonotype was detected many times. The gene calls are TRBV6-2 or TRBV6-3 and TRBJ2-5, with D possibly matching TRBD2 (6 bases). The CDR3 covers 14 residues. The germline V and J ends were trimmed by 5 bases and 2 bases, with 12 bases remaining between them. Germline CDR1 is MNHEY and CDR2 is SVGEGT. CDR3 region: CASSPEGGQETQYF. The DNA of the CDR3 is TGTGCCAGCAGTCCCGAGGGAGGACAAGAGACCCAGTACTTC.